The following is a T cell receptor (beta chain) sequence with its context. As yet, its antigen is unknown. The data were taken from a study of T cell responses to AZD1222 COVID-19 vaccine. General study results and limits: Baseline testing showed seropositivity in only six or seven AZD1222 recipients. Most donors were white British and more were female, and clonal diversity was possibly underestimated.

CDR3 size: 11 residues. Germline values: CDR1 SNHLY, CDR2 FYNNEI. V lost 8 bases to trimming and J lost 2 bases, with 7 bases between them. Generated by immunoSEQ multiplex PCR, the TCRdb table keeps only in-frame clones and is missing some. The sample lists some 140,000 clones, roughly 93% occurring once. The rearrangement uses TRBV2 and TRBJ2-7; TRBD1 might be the D (6 bases). This material consisted of peripheral blood, taken on day 0 of AZD1222 vaccination. The sequence came from an adult in good health. The CDR3 protein is CASSGAYEQYF. The CDR3 DNA reads as TGTGCCAGCTCAGGGGCCTACGAGCAGTACTTC.